The 13 T cell receptor beta chains reported below all come from one sample, sequenced in a study of metastatic and nonmetastatic thyroid tumors. There were no patients who had received any treatment before thyroid surgery. Using MiXCR, TCRdb reanalyzed the PCR reads. The sample has around 20,000 clones, about a quarter seen once; the top ten hold more than 9%. The sequencing input was tumor tissue. These receptors were obtained from a female donor with papillary thyroid cancer or a benign thyroid nodule (not recorded which). Some clones in this sample may be carry-over from other donors' samples.

The chain couples TRBV6-1 to TRBJ1-6, with a weak D call TRBD1 (5 bases). The CDR3 is 16 residues long. Germline lookup yields CDR1 MNHNS and CDR2 SASEGT. The V gene lost 6 bases and the J gene lost 4 bases, with 16 bases spanning the gap. CDR3 loop: CASRPAGRVYNSPLHF. In nucleotides, the CDR3 is TGTGCCAGCAGACCTGCAGGGAGGGTTTATAATTCACCCCTCCACTTT.

The CDR3, as DNA: TGTGCCAGCAGTTACTCTGGGAGCTCCTACAATGAGCAGTTCTTC. Translated: CASSYSGSSYNEQFF. V is TRBV6-2 or TRBV6-3 and J is TRBJ2-1; D may be TRBD2 (5 bases). The germline gives CDR1 MNHEY, CDR2 SVGEGT. V was trimmed by 0 bases and J by 0 bases, leaving 6 bases between them. The CDR3 covers 15 residues.

The chain recombines TRBV2 with TRBJ2-3, with 7 nucleotides matching TRBD2. The CDR3 length is 13 residues. V lost 7 bases, J lost 4 bases, and 5 bases stayed unmatched. CDR1 is SNHLY, CDR2 FYNNEI, per germline. CDR3 residues: CASIGLGADTQYF. CDR3 sequence (DNA): TGTGCCAGCATAGGACTAGGGGCAGATACGCAGTATTTT.

With regard to this clone: A clone one base away is much larger, so this may be a read error. This sequence joins TRBV20-1 and TRBJ2-7; possibly TRBD1 or TRBD2 for D (5 bases each). The CDR3 has 13 amino acids. Per germline, CDR1 DFQATT and CDR2 SNEGSKA (reference sequence). The CDR3 spells CSARAFGGYEHYF. CDR3 in DNA: TGCAGTGCTAGAGCATTTGGGGGTTACGAGCATTACTTC.

The chain couples TRBV6-6 to TRBJ1-5; tentatively, D is TRBD1 (6 bases). Germline CDR1 and CDR2: MNHNY and SVGAGI (reference sequence). The V gene lost 2 bases and the J gene lost 3 bases, with 11 bases spanning the gap. The CDR3 is made up of 15 amino acids. In DNA form, the CDR3 reads TGTGCCAGCAGTTACATGGGGGCCGCCAATCAGCCCCAGCATTTT. This gives the protein CASSYMGAANQPQHF.

A word on this clone: A clone one base away is much larger, so this may be a read error. The chain uses TRBV7-6 and TRBJ2-1; D not resolved. Looked up from germline, CDR1 is SGHVS and CDR2 is FNYEAQ. The CDR3 extends over 12 amino acids. The DNA of the CDR3 is TGTGCCAGCATCTTAGACTGGAATGAGCAGTTCTTC. Its protein is CASILDWNEQFF. Combining the CDR3 with reference TRBV7-6 and TRBJ2-1 gives the whole variable domain GAGVSQSPRYKVTKRGQDVALRCDPISGHVSLYWYRQALGQGPEFLTYFNYEAQQDKSGLPNDRFSAERPEGSISTLTIQRTEQRDSAMYRCASILDWNEQFFGPGTRLTVL.

As regards this clone: The germline gene is not matched at one end of the junction; a read error may be the cause. The same CDR3 arises from other DNA sequences in this sample as well. The chain is built from TRBV20-1 and TRBJ2-2, with D unclear. CDR1 is DFQATT and CDR2 is SNEGSKA in the germline V gene (reference sequence). This CDR3 is built from 14 residues. CDR3 amino acids: CSARGGFASGELFF. CDR3 sequence (DNA): TGCAGTGCTAGAGGGGGTTTCGCGTCCGGTGAGCTGTTTTTT.

This clone was counted at least ten times. V is TRBV15 and J is TRBJ2-3; D call uncertain. CDR1 and CDR2 from the germline V gene are LNHNV and YYDKDF (reference sequence). V gave up 0 bases and J gave up 4 bases, with 11 bases separating them. The length of the CDR3 is 15 residues. The CDR3 reads CATSREGTFPDTQYF. The CDR3 bases are TGTGCCACCAGCAGAGAAGGAACGTTTCCAGATACGCAGTATTTT.

This chain joins TRBV30 and TRBJ1-2, with unresolved D. The CDR3 is 12 amino acids. Trimming cost V 1 base and J 8 bases, with 11 bases left between them. Germline CDR1 GTSNPN, CDR2 SVGIG (reference sequence). The CDR3 DNA is TGTGCCTGGAGTGGGGCCGCGGCCGGCTACACCTTC. Its translation: CAWSGAAAGYTF.

The chain is built from TRBV11-2 and TRBJ2-3; no clear D gene. The CDR3 length is 16 residues. The V gene's germline CDR1 is SGHAT and CDR2 FQNNGV. Trimming took off 5 bases at V and 0 bases at J, with 15 bases between the two ends. This CDR3 is CASSTPSAGSTDTQYF. The CDR3, as DNA: TGTGCCAGCAGCACCCCGTCAGCAGGAAGCACAGATACGCAGTATTTT.

This clone was recorded many times. The CDR3 DNA reads as TGTGCCAGCGGATTGTCCGAGGAAGCCTACGAGCAGTACTTC. Its translation: CASGLSEEAYEQYF. The chain has TRBV7-9 and TRBJ2-7; D not certain. The CDR3 contains 14 residues. CDR1 and CDR2 (germline): SEHNR, FQNEAQ (reference sequence). Trimming shortened V by 8 bases and J by 2 bases, and 16 bases separated the two germline ends.

Notes on this clone: Just one base apart from a much larger clone, this may be a read error. This CDR3 fails to terminate in the conserved phenylalanine or tryptophan, so it likely reflects a read error. The V gene is TRBV6-1, the J gene TRBJ2-5; the D gene is possibly TRBD2 (5 bases). The CDR3 covers 14 residues. The germline CDR1 and CDR2 sequences are MNHNS and SASEGT. Trimming shortened V by 5 bases and J by 4 bases, and 14 bases separated the two germline ends. The CDR3 DNA reads as TGTGCCAGCAGTTTCGGGATGGACCCAGAGACCCAGTACCTC. Translating it yields CASSFGMDPETQYL.

The count of this clone is one. The rearrangement links TRBV20-1 to TRBJ2-6, with 9 bases identical to TRBD1. This CDR3 comprises 16 residues. The junction had 6 bases not matched to a gene; V was cut back by 6 bases and J by 0 bases. From germline, CDR1 is DFQATT and CDR2 SNEGSKA (reference sequence). CDR3: CSATQGAGSGANVLTF. DNA of the CDR3: TGCAGTGCAACACAGGGGGCCGGCTCTGGGGCCAACGTCCTGACTTTC.